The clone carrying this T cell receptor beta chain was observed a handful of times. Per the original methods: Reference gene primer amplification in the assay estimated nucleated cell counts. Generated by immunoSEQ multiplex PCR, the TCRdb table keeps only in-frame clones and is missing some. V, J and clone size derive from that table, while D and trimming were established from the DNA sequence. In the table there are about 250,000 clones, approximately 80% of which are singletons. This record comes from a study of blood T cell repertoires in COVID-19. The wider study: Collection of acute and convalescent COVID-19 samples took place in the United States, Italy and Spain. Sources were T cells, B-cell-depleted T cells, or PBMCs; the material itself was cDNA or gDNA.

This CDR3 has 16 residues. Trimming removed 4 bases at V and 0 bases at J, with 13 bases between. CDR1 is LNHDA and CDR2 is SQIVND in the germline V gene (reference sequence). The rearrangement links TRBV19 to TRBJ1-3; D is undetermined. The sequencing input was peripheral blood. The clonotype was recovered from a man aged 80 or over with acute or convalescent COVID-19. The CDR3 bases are TGTGCCAGTAGTACCACCGGTACAGACTCTGGAAACACCATATATTTT. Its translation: CASSTTGTDSGNTIYF.